Sequencing of this T cell receptor (beta chain) was carried out in a study of blood T cell repertoires in COVID-19. This CDR3 comprises 13 residues. The V gene's germline CDR1 is LGHDT and CDR2 YNNKEL (reference sequence). The V and J ends lost 5 bases and 2 bases respectively, with 9 bases between them. Repertoires were generated with immunoSEQ multiplex PCR, while TCRdb's copy carries only in-frame clones and drops some. Among some 120,000 clones, roughly 81% were seen once, and the ten largest hold 10% to 15%. Material: peripheral blood. This receptor was identified in a human donor in a cohort sampled during active COVID-19. The chain has TRBV3-1 (or the pseudogene TRBV3-2) and TRBJ1-1, with D perhaps TRBD1 (5 bases). CDR3 nucleotides: TGTGCCAGCAGCTACGGGGGAAACACTGAAGCTTTCTTT. This gives the protein CASSYGGNTEAFF.